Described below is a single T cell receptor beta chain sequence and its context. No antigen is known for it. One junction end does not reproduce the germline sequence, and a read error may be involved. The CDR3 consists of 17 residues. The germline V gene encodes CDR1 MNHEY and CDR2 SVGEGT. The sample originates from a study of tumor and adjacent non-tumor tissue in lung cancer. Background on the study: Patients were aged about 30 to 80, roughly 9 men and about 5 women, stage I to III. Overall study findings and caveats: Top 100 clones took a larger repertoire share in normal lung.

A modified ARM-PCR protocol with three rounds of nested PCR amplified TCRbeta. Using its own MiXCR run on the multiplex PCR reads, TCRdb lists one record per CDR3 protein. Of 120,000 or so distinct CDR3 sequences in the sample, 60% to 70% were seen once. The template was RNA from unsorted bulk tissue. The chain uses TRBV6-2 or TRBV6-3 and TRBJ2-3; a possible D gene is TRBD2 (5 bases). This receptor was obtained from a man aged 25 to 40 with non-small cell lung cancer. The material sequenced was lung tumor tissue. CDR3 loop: CVSSYTVAGTGTDTQYF. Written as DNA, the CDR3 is TGTGTCAGCAGTTACACCGTCGCGGGTACGGGTACAGATACGCAGTATTTT.